This entry lists 25 T cell receptor beta chains sequenced from one sample in a study of shared clonotypes between healthy human individuals (dated by TCRdb to the early 2020s). The library was made by the immunoSEQ multiplex PCR assay. The table comes from immuneACCESS by way of TCRdb, which keeps in-frame sequences with V and J called. Part of the clones is missing from these tables; in studies checked, under half for an unresolved V gene and the rest for unknown reasons. The sample yields a few million clones; around 94% were counted once. 0.14% of the sample is in the top ten clones. Material for sequencing was naive CD4+ T cells sorted from blood. Explained via the paper, the cell subset or site label denotes: CD45RA+ positively selected. The source of these receptors is a man younger than 35 in good health.

This clone was counted between two and nine times. The V call is TRBV5-1, the J call TRBJ1-2; the D is unclear. The CDR3 is made up of 13 amino acids. The V gene lost 0 bases and the J gene lost 8 bases, with 11 bases spanning the gap. CDR1 is SGHRS, CDR2 YFSETQ, per germline. This chain's CDR3 is CASSLGQGQGYTF. The CDR3 nucleotides read TGCGCCAGCAGCTTGGGACAAGGTCAAGGCTACACCTTC.

The V gene is TRBV18, the J gene TRBJ2-7; D is ambiguous. Between the trimmed V and J ends, which lost 5 bases and 5 bases, there was a span of 13 bases. Germline CDR1 and CDR2: KGHSH and LQKENI. The CDR3 runs 13 residues. The CDR3 DNA sequence: TGTGCCAGCTCATTTCCCCCTTTGGACGAGCAGTACTTC. Residues: CASSFPPLDEQYF.

This clone was recorded only once. This chain connects TRBV28 to TRBJ2-1; a weak D match, TRBD2 (5 bases). Trimming stripped 7 bases from V and 0 bases from J, with 13 bases between. CDR1 is MDHEN, CDR2 SYDVKM, per germline. The CDR3 has 15 amino acids. The DNA of the CDR3 is TGTGCCAGCACCCCGCGCACTAGCTCCTACAATGAGCAGTTCTTC. Its protein is CASTPRTSSYNEQFF.

This rearrangement joins TRBV15 to TRBJ2-2; D is ambiguous. This CDR3 spans 15 amino acids. Germline V gene lookup returns CDR1 LNHNV and CDR2 YYDKDF (reference sequence). V lost 0 bases, J lost 4 bases, and 9 bases lay in between. In DNA, the CDR3 is TGTGCCACCAGCAGAGATAGGATACCCACCGGGGAGCTGTTTTTT. Amino acid sequence: CATSRDRIPTGELFF.

The chain's CDR3 is CASSQKMVGGVGELFF. The CDR3 DNA is TGTGCCAGCAGCCAGAAGATGGTGGGGGGTGTCGGGGAGCTGTTTTTT. This chain joins TRBV7-2 and TRBJ2-2; weak D call: TRBD2 (6 bases). The V end was cut by 5 bases, the J end by 7 bases, with 20 bases between. From germline, CDR1 is SGHTA and CDR2 FQGNSA. The CDR3 consists of 16 residues.

V usage is TRBV19 and J usage is TRBJ2-7, with D hard to call. The CDR3 runs to 13 residues. Trimming removed 3 bases from V and 0 bases from J, with 6 bases in between. Germline-derived CDR1 and CDR2 are LNHDA and SQIVND (reference sequence). CDR3 DNA sequence: TGTGCCAGTAGTATGCTGAACTCCTACGAGCAGTACTTC. Its protein product is CASSMLNSYEQYF.

CDR3 in DNA: TGTGCTAGTGGTTTGTGGCCGGGGGCTAACTATGGCTACACCTTC. This translates into CASGLWPGANYGYTF. This sequence joins TRBV12-5 and TRBJ1-2, with D maybe TRBD1 (5 bases). Trimming left V 2 bases short and J 0 bases short, with 10 bases between. Germline CDR1 is LGHNT and CDR2 is FRNRAP. The CDR3 sequence is 15 residues long.

This sequence joins TRBV18 and TRBJ2-7; a weak D match, TRBD2 (6 bases). The CDR3 runs 17 residues. The ends were cut back, 0 bases at V and 1 base at J, with 16 bases in the middle. Germline V gives CDR1 KGHSH, CDR2 LQKENI. CDR3 sequence (DNA): TGTGCCAGCTCACCACCTCCGGGGGAGATTTTATCCTACGAGCAGTACTTC. Translating it yields CASSPPPGEILSYEQYF.

V usage is TRBV10-3 and J usage is TRBJ2-5; D is perhaps TRBD1 or TRBD2 (6 bases each). The germline gives CDR1 ENHRY, CDR2 SYGVKD. This CDR3 is built from 15 residues. The ends were cut back, 4 bases at V and 5 bases at J, with 17 bases in the middle. The CDR3 DNA reads as TGTGCCATCAGTGGATTCGGGGGCTGGGAGGAGACCCAGTACTTC. Protein sequence: CAISGFGGWEETQYF.

The rearrangement uses TRBV14 and TRBJ1-1; D is ambiguous. Deletions cut 1 base from V and 0 bases from J, with 6 bases between. The length of the CDR3 is 14 residues. The germline CDR1 and CDR2 sequences are SGHDN and FVKESK. This CDR3 is CASSQAQVNTEAFF. The CDR3 nucleotides are TGTGCCAGCAGCCAAGCTCAGGTGAACACTGAAGCTTTCTTT.

The sample holds a few counts of this clone. In DNA form, the CDR3 reads TGTGCCTGGAGTGTTATCCGGGGGACCGCAATCTTTTCCAACACTGAAGCTTTCTTT. This encodes CAWSVIRGTAIFSNTEAFF. The V call is TRBV30, the J call TRBJ1-1; D is perhaps TRBD1 (5 bases). With 0 bases removed from V and 2 bases from J, the gap between germline ends came to 25 bases. The CDR3 is 19 amino acids. Germline lookup yields CDR1 GTSNPN and CDR2 SVGIG (reference sequence).

This clone was picked up a small number of times. The CDR3 sequence is CASSDNTDTQYF. The CDR3 DNA is TGTGCCAGCAGTGACAACACAGATACGCAGTATTTT. The genes are TRBV2 and TRBJ2-3; D not resolved. Germline CDR1 and CDR2: SNHLY and FYNNEI. The length of the CDR3 is 12 residues. Trimming removed 3 bases at V and 2 bases at J, with 3 bases between.

This chain links TRBV19 with TRBJ2-7, with D perhaps TRBD1 (6 bases). The length of the CDR3 is 15 residues. Germline V gene lookup returns CDR1 LNHDA and CDR2 SQIVND (reference sequence). The V end lost 6 bases, the J end lost 0 bases, and 15 bases lay between the germline ends. Here the CDR3 DNA reads TGTGCCAGTAGCACGGCATGGGGGCTCTCCTACGAGCAGTACTTC. Translated: CASSTAWGLSYEQYF.

The J gene is TRBJ1-4, the V gene TRBV2; 8 bases align to TRBD1. The V gene's germline CDR1 is SNHLY and CDR2 FYNNEI. The CDR3 loop spans 15 amino acids. The J segment lost 7 bases and the V segment lost 6 bases, leaving 10 bases of the junction unmatched. The DNA for the CDR3 is TGTGCCAGCAGGCCGCAGGGGGCGAAGGGTGAAAAACTGTTTTTT. This gives the protein CASRPQGAKGEKLFF.

J is TRBJ2-1 and V is TRBV14; no clear D. Germline lookup yields CDR1 SGHDN and CDR2 FVKESK. V shed 1 base and J shed 8 bases, with 6 bases lying between them. The CDR3 is made up of 12 amino acids. In nucleotides, the CDR3 is TGTGCCAGCAGCCAAGGATTTTATGAGCAGTTCTTC. Its translation is CASSQGFYEQFF.

A note on this clone: The sample holds other DNA sequences that translate to the same CDR3. This chain joins TRBV7-2 and TRBJ2-1; 11 bases match TRBD2. CDR1 is SGHTA and CDR2 is FQGNSA in the germline V gene. V lost 1 base and J lost 8; bases outside the gene matches: 4. CDR3 length: 15 amino acids. CDR3 DNA: TGTGCCAGCAGCTTAGACCTAGCGGGAGGATATGAGCAGTTCTTC. It specifies CASSLDLAGGYEQFF.

The DNA for the CDR3 is TGTGCCAGTAGTAAGACAGGGCTCAATCAGCCCCAGCATTTT. Its protein product is CASSKTGLNQPQHF. The V and J genes are TRBV19 and TRBJ1-5, with 7 nucleotides matching TRBD1. Per germline, CDR1 LNHDA and CDR2 SQIVND (reference sequence). V lost 4 bases, J lost 3 bases, and 3 bases stayed unmatched. The CDR3 runs to 14 residues.

CDR3 bases: TGTGCCAGCAGCGTCATAAGGGAGAGCTACGAGCAGTACTTC. The encoded protein is CASSVIRESYEQYF. The chain employs TRBV7-9 and TRBJ2-7; maybe TRBD2 (5 bases). The V gene lost 5 bases and the J gene lost 3 bases, with 14 bases spanning the gap. The CDR3 loop spans 14 amino acids. Germline V gene lookup returns CDR1 SEHNR and CDR2 FQNEAQ (reference sequence).

This chain connects TRBV15 to TRBJ2-5; D remains ambiguous. The better agreement between TRBJ2-7 and the DNA end casts doubt on the J call. The CDR3 has 13 amino acids. Germline V lookup: CDR1 LNHNV, CDR2 YYDKDF (reference sequence). CDR3 coding DNA: TGTGCCACCAGCCCACGAAGTAACTACGAGCAGTACTTC. This translates into CATSPRSNYEQYF.

The chain uses TRBV18 and TRBJ2-7; D could derive from TRBD1 or TRBD2 (5 bases each). Trimming removed 2 bases at V and 3 bases at J, with 14 bases between. Germline-derived CDR1 and CDR2 are KGHSH and LQKENI. The CDR3 has 15 residues. The CDR3 sequence: CASSPVGPTNYEQYF. The CDR3 nucleotides are TGTGCCAGCTCACCAGTGGGACCGACAAACTACGAGCAGTACTTC.

The rearrangement joins TRBV13 to TRBJ1-1; D call uncertain. The V end was cut by 2 bases, the J end by 1 base, with 8 bases between. The CDR3 runs 14 residues. The germline V gene encodes CDR1 PRHDT and CDR2 FYEKMQ (reference sequence). The CDR3 sequence is CASSLISENTEAFF. In DNA, the CDR3 is TGTGCCAGCAGCTTAATTAGCGAGAACACTGAAGCTTTCTTT. Full variable domain (rest looked up from reference TRBV13 and TRBJ1-1): AAGVIQSPRHLIKEKRETATLKCYPIPRHDTVYWYQQGPGQDPQFLISFYEKMQSDKGSIPDRFSAQQFSDYHSELNMSSLELGDSALYFCASSLISENTEAFFGQGTRLTVV.

The V and J genes are TRBV30 and TRBJ1-3, with TRBD1 matching 7 bases. Germline lookup yields CDR1 GTSNPN and CDR2 SVGIG (reference sequence). The CDR3 covers 12 residues. J lost 3 bases, V lost 8 bases, and 4 bases had no gene match. The DNA for the CDR3 is TGTGCCCAGAACAGGGGTGGAAACACCATATATTTT. It codes for CAQNRGGNTIYF.

Concerning this clone itself: This sample also contains other DNA sequences that code for the same CDR3. The chain employs TRBV6-6 and TRBJ1-4; D remains unclear. CDR3 length: 16 residues. Germline CDR1 and CDR2: MNHNY and SVGAGI (reference sequence). Trimming shortened V by 0 bases and J by 0 bases, and 8 bases separated the two germline ends. The CDR3 DNA reads TGTGCCAGCAGTTACTCGGGCGGTGCAACTAATGAAAAACTGTTTTTT. Residues: CASSYSGGATNEKLFF.

The chain employs TRBV19 and TRBJ1-6; D uncertain. Trimming took 3 bases from V and 0 from J, leaving 6 bases between them. The CDR3 is made up of 15 amino acids. CDR1 is LNHDA, CDR2 SQIVND, per germline (reference sequence). The CDR3 spells CASSIPGSYNSPLHF. CDR3 nucleotide sequence: TGTGCCAGTAGTATTCCGGGCTCCTATAATTCACCCCTCCACTTT.

This clone appeared a single time. The DNA for the CDR3 is TGTGCCAGCAGCTTGTTCCAGGGGACCCATCAGCCCCAGCATTTT. It codes for CASSLFQGTHQPQHF. This chain connects TRBV5-6 to TRBJ1-5; D perhaps matches TRBD1 (6 bases). CDR1 is SGHDT, CDR2 YYEEEE, per germline. V was pared by 1 base and J by 5 bases, with 13 bases between. The CDR3 is made up of 15 amino acids.